This T cell receptor (beta chain) was obtained from a study of T-cell memory formation after mild COVID-19. On this clonotype: No antigen is known for it.

Findings and caveats of the study: Nothing showed for sure that second-wave clones peaking on day 37 were SARS-CoV-2 specific. Among contracting clones, CD4+ were mainly CM/EM and CD8+ enriched in EMRA. Pre-infection memory held some responding clones, suggesting pre-existing cross-reactive T cells responded.

TCRalpha and TCRbeta libraries used 5'RACE with constant-segment primers and UMIs. TCRdb re-analysed the 5' RACE reads in MiXCR, keeping a single row per CDR3 protein. The sample shows about 560,000 distinct CDR3 sequences, less than 25% of them seen only once. The sequence came from an adult woman who had mild COVID-19 (a few samples of this study predate the infection). Cell type and time point are not known. The material sequenced was PBMCs or a T cell subset sorted from them (not recorded which).

The CDR3 sequence: CASSFGGTANQPQHF. In DNA, the CDR3 is TGTGCCAGCAGCTTTGGGGGGACAGCCAATCAGCCCCAGCATTTT. This rearrangement joins TRBV7-2 to TRBJ1-5; 7 nucleotides match TRBD1. Germline CDR1 and CDR2: SGHTA and FQGNSA. With 3 bases clipped from V and 3 bases from J, the junction kept 5 bases outside the gene matches. The CDR3 has 15 amino acids.